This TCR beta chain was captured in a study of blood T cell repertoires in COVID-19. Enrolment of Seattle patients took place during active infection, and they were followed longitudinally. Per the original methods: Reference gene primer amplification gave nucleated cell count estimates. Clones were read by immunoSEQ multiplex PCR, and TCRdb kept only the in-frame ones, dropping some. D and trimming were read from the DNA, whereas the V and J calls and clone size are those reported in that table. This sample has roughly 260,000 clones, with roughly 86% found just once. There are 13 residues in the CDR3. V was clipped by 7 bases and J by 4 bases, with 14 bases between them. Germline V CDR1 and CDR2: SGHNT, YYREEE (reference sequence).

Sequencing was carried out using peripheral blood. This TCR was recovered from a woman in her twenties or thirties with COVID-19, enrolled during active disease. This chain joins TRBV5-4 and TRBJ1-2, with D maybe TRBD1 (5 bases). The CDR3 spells CASGREGLYGYTF. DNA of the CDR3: TGTGCCAGCGGGCGGGAGGGGCTCTATGGCTACACCTTC.